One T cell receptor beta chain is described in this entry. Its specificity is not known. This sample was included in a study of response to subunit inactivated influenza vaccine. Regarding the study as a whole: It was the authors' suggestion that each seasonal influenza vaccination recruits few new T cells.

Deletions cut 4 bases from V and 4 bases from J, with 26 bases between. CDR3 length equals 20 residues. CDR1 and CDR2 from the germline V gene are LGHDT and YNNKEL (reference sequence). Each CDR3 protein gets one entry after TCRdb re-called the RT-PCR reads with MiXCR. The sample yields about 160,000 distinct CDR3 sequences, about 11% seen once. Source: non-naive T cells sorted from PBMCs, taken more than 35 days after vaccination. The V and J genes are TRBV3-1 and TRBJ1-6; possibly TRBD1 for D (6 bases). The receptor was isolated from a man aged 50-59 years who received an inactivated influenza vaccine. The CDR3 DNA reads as TGTGCCAGCAGCCTAACGGGGGACACTAGAGCAACTATTTATAATTCACCCCTCCACTTT. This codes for CASSLTGDTRATIYNSPLHF.